Sequencing of this TCR beta chain was carried out in a study of cytomegalovirus exposure and HLA in healthy donors. Germline values: CDR1 SSHAT, CDR2 FNYEAQ (reference sequence). The CDR3 has 15 residues. With regard to this clone: One junction end disagrees with the germline gene, perhaps due to a read error.

Primers for the PCR totalled 60 Vbeta and 13 Jbeta. Repertoires were generated with immunoSEQ multiplex PCR, while TCRdb's copy carries only in-frame clones and drops some. The table shows about 250,000 clones, with nearly 95% occurring only once. The origin of this receptor is a girl aged 2 to 10 in good health and CMV-seronegative. Sequencing input: PBMCs. The chain couples TRBV7-7 to TRBJ2-1, with 9 bases that match TRBD2. The CDR3 nucleotides are TGTGCTAGCAGCTCCCAGAGTAGCGGGGGCAATGAGCAGTTCTTC. This encodes CASSSQSSGGNEQFF.